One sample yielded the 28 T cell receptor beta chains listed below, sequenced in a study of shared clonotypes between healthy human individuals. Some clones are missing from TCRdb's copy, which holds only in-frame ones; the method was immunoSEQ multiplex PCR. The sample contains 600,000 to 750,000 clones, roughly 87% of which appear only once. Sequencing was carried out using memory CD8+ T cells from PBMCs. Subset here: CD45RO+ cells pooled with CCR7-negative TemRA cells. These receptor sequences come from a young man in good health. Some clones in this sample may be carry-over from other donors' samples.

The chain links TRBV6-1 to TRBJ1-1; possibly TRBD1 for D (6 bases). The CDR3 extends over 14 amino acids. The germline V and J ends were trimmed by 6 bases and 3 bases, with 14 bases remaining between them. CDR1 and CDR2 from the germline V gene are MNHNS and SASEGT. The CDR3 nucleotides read TGTGCCAGCAGCCCCTGGGGGGCGGACACTGAAGCTTTCTTT. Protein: CASSPWGADTEAFF.

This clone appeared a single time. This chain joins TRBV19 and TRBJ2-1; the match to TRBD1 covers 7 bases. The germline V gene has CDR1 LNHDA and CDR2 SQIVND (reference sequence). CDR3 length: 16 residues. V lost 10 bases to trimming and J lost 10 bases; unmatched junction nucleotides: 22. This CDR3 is CATQARGSGTAREQFF. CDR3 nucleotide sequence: TGTGCCACCCAGGCGAGGGGATCCGGGACAGCGAGGGAGCAGTTCTTC. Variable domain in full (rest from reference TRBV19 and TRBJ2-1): DGGITQSPKYLFRKEGQNVTLSCEQNLNHDAMYWYRQDPGQGLRLIYYSQIVNDFQKGDIAEGYSVSREKKESFPLTVTSAQKNPTAFYLCATQARGSGTAREQFFGPGTRLTVL.

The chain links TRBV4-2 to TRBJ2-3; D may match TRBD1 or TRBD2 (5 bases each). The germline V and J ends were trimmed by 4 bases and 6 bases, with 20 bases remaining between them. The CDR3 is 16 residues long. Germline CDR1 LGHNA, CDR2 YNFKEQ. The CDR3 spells CASSLRGAPSKDTQYF. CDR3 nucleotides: TGTGCCAGCAGCCTGAGAGGGGCCCCTAGCAAGGATACGCAGTATTTT.

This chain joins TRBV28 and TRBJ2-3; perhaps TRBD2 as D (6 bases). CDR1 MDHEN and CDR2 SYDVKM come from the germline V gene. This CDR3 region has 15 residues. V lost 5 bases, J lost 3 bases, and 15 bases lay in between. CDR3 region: CASSQRDSITDTQYF. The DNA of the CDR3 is TGTGCCAGCAGTCAGAGGGACTCAATTACAGATACGCAGTATTTT.

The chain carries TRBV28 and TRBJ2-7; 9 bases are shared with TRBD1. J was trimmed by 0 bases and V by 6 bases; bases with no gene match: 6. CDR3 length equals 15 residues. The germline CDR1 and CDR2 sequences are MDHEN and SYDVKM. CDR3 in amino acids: CASRVGQGISYEQYF. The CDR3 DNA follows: TGTGCCAGCAGAGTGGGACAGGGAATCTCCTACGAGCAGTACTTC.

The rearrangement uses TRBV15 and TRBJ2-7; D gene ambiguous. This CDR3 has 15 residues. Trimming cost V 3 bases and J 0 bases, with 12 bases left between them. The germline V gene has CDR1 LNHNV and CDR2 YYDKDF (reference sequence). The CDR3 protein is CATSSAIPSSYEQYF. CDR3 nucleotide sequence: TGTGCCACCAGCAGCGCGATCCCGAGCTCCTACGAGCAGTACTTC.

CDR3 DNA sequence: TGCGCCAGCAGCTTGCGGGGACAGGGCCGGGACGAGCAGTACTTC. Protein: CASSLRGQGRDEQYF. V usage is TRBV5-1 and J usage is TRBJ2-7, with 9 positions matching TRBD1. From germline, CDR1 is SGHRS and CDR2 YFSETQ. Trimming at V came to 1 base and at J to 5 bases, leaving 7 bases not matched to a gene. The CDR3 runs to 15 residues. The variable domain in full, with the rest retrieved from reference TRBV5-1 and TRBJ2-7, is KAGVTQTPRYLIKTRGQQVTLSCSPISGHRSVSWYQQTPGQGLQFLFEYFSETQRNKGNFPGRFSGRQFSNSRSEMNVSTLELGDSALYLCASSLRGQGRDEQYFGPGTRLTVT.

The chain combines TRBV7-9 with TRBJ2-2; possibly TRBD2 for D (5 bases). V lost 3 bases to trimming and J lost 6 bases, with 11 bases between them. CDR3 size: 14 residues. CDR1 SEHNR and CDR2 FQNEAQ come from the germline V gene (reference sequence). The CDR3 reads CASSLVEGSGELFF. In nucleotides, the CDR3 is TGTGCCAGCAGCTTGGTAGAGGGCTCCGGGGAGCTGTTTTTT.

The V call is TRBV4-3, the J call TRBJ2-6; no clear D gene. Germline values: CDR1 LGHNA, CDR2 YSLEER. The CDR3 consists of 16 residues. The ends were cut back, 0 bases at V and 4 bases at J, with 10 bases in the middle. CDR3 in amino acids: CASSQDTRTGANVLTF. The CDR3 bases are TGCGCCAGCAGCCAAGATACGAGGACGGGGGCCAACGTCCTGACTTTC.

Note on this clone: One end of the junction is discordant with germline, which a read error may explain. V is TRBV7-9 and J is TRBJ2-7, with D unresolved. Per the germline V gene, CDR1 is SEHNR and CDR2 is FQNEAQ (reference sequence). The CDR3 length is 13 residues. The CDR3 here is CASSLTLSDEQYF. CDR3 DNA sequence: TGTGCCAGCAGCTTAACCCTCTCCGACGAGCAGTACTTC.

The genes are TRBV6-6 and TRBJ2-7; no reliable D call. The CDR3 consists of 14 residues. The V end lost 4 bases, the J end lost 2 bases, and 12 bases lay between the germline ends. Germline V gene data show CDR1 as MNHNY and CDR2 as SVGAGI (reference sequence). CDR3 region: CASSSRTGTYEQYF. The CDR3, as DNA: TGTGCCAGCAGTTCTCGGACGGGTACCTACGAGCAGTACTTC.

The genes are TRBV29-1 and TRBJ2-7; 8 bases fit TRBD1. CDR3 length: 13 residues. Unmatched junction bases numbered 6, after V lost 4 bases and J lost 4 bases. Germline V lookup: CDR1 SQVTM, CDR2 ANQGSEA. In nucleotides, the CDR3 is TGCAGCGTTGTTCCCCGACAGGGGTACGAGCAGTACTTC. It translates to CSVVPRQGYEQYF.

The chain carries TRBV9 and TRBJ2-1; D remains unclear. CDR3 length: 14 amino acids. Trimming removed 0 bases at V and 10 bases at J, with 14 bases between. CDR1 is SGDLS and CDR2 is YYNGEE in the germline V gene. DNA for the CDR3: TGTGCCAGCAGCGTAGGAGCTGTGACGAGAGAGCAGTTCTTC. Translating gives CASSVGAVTREQFF.

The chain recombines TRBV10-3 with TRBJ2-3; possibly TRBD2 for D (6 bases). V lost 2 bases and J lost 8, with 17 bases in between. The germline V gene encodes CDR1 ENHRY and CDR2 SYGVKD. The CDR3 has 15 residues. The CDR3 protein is CAISEGDSAWGTQYF. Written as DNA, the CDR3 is TGTGCCATCAGTGAGGGGGACTCCGCATGGGGTACGCAGTATTTT.

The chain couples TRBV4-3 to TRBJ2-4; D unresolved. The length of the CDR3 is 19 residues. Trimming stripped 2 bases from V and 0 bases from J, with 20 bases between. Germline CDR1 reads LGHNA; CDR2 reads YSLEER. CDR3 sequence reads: CASSQISHGVDLAKNIQYF. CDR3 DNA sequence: TGCGCCAGCAGCCAAATAAGCCATGGGGTAGATTTAGCCAAAAACATTCAGTACTTC.

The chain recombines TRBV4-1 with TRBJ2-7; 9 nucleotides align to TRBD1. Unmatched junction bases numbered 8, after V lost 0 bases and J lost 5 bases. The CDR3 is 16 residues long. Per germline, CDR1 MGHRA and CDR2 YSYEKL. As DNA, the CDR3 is TGCGCCAGCAGCCAAGATGGCCCGACAGGGGGGAACGAGCAGTACTTC. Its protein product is CASSQDGPTGGNEQYF.

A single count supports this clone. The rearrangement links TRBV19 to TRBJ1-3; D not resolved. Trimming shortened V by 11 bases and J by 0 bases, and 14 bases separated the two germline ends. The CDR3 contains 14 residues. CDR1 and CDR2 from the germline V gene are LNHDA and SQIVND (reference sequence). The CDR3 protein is CAALSRDSGNTIYF. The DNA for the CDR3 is TGTGCCGCCCTCAGCCGGGACTCTGGAAACACCATATATTTT.

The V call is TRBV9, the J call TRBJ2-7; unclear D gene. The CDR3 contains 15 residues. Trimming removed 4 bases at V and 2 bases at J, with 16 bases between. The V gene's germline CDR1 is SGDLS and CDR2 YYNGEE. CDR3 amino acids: CASSPTGAEAYEQYF. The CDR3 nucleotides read TGTGCCAGCAGCCCTACTGGAGCAGAGGCCTACGAGCAGTACTTC. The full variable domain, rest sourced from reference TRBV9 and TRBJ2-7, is DSGVTQTPKHLITATGQRVTLRCSPRSGDLSVYWYQQSLDQGLQFLIQYYNGEERAKGNILERFSAQQFPDLHSELNLSSLELGDSALYFCASSPTGAEAYEQYFGPGTRLTVT.

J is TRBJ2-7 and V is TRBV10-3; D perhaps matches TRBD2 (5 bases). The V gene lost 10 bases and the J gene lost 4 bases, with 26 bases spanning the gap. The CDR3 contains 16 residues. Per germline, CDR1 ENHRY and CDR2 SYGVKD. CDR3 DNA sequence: TGTGCCACTAGGGCGCCGGCTCGGGGTCGGGCTTACGAGCAGTACTTC. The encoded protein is CATRAPARGRAYEQYF.

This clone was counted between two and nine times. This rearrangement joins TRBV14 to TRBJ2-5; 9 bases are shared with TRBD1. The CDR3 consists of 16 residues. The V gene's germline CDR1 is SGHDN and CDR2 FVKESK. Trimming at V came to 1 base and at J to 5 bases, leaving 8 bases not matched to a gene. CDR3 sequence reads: CASSQAWTGVDETQYF. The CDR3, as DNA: TGTGCCAGCAGCCAAGCCTGGACAGGGGTGGACGAGACCCAGTACTTC.

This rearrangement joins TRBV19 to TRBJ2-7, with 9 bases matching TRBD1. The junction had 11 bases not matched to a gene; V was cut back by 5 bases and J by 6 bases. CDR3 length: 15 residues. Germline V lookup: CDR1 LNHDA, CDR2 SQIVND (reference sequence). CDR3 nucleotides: TGTGCCAGTAGTGCCGCCGGGACAGGGCTCTCCGAGCAGTACTTC. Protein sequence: CASSAAGTGLSEQYF.

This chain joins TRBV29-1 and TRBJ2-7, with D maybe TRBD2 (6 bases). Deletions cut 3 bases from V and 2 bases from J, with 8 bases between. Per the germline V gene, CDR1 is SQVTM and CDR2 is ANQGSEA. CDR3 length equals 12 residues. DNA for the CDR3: TGCAGCGTTGAGTCGGGGGCCTACGAGCAGTACTTC. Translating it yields CSVESGAYEQYF.

The CDR3 loop is CASSVGGTGNGYTF. DNA of the CDR3: TGTGCCAGCAGCGTAGGCGGGACAGGGAACGGCTACACCTTC. The V call is TRBV9, the J call TRBJ1-2; 9 nucleotides agree with TRBD1. The CDR3 runs to 14 residues. Germline assignment: CDR1 SGDLS and CDR2 YYNGEE. Trimming removed 0 bases from V and 8 bases from J; junction bases left unmatched: 5.

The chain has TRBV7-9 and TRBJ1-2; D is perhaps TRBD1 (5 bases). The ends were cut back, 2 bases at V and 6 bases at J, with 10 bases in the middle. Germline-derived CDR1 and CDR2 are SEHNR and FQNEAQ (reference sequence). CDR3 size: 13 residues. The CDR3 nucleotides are TGTGCCAGCAGCTTATATATAGGGGATGGCTACACCTTC. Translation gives CASSLYIGDGYTF.

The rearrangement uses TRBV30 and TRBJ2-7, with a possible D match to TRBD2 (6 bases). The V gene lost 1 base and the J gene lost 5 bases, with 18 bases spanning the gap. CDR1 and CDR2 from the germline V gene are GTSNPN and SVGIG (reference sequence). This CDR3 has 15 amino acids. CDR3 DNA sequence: TGTGCCTGGAGTGGGGACTTGCAACCGGGGAACGAGCAGTACTTC. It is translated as CAWSGDLQPGNEQYF.

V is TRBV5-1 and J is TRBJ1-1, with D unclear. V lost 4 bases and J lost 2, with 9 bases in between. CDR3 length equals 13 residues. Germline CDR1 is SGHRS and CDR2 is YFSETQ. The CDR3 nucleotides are TGCGCCAGCAGCCCCGACGGTAACACTGAAGCTTTCTTT. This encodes CASSPDGNTEAFF.

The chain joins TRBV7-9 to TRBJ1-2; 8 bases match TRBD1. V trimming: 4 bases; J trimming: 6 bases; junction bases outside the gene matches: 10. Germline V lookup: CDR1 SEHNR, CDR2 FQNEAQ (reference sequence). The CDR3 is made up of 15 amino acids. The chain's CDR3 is CASSSTRGQSHGYTF. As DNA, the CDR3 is TGTGCCAGCAGCTCCACCAGGGGGCAATCCCATGGCTACACCTTC.

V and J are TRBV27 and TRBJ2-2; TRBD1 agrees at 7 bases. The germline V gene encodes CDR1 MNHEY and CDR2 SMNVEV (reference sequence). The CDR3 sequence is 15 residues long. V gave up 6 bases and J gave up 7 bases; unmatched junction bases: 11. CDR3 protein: CASRGDDRAIGELFF. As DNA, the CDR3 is TGTGCCAGCAGGGGTGACGACAGGGCGATCGGGGAGCTGTTTTTT.